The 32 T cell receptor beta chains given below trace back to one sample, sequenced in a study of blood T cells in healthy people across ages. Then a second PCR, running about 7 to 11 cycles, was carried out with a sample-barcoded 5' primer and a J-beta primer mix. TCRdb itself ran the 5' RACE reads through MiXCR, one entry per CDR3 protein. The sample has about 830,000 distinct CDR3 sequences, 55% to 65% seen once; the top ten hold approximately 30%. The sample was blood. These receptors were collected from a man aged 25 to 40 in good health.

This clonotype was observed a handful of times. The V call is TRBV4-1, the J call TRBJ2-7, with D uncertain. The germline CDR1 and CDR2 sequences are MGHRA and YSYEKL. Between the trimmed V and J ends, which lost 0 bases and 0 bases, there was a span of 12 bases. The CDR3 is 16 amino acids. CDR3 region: CASSQDSLSRSYEQYF. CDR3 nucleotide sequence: TGCGCCAGCAGCCAAGATAGCCTGTCCCGCTCCTACGAGCAGTACTTC.

CDR3 nucleotide sequence: TGTGCCAGCAGCCAAGTCACTTTAGACAGCCATGAAGCTTTCTTT. Its protein product is CASSQVTLDSHEAFF. The V gene is TRBV4-2, the J gene TRBJ1-1; D is possibly TRBD1 (5 bases). Trimming left V 1 base short and J 7 bases short, with 16 bases between. CDR1 is LGHNA and CDR2 is YNFKEQ in the germline V gene. The CDR3 extends over 15 amino acids.

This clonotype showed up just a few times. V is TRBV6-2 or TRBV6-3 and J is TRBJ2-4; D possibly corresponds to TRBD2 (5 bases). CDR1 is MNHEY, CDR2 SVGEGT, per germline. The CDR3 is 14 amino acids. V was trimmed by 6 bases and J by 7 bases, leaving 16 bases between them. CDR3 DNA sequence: TGTGCCAGCAGCCCCGGACTGGGATGGAACATTCAGTACTTC. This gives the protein CASSPGLGWNIQYF.

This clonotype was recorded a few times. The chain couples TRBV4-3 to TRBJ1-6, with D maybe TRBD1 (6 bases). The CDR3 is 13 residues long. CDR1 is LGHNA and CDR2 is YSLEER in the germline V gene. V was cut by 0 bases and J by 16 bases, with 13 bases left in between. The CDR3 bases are TGCGCCAGCAGCCAAGATCAGCCGGGACAACTCCACTTT. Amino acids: CASSQDQPGQLHF.

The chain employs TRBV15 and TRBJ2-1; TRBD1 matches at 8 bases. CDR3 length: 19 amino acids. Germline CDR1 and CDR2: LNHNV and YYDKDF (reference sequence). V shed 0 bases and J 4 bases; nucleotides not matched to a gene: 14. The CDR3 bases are TGTGCCACCAGCAGAGACCTAGTGTCTTTGACAGGGGAATACAATGAGCAGTTCTTC. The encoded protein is CATSRDLVSLTGEYNEQFF.

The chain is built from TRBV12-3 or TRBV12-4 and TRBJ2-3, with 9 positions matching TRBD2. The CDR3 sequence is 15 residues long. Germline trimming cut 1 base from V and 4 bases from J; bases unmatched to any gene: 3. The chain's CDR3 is CASSLGGGAADTQYF. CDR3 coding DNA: TGTGCCAGCAGTTTAGGCGGGGGGGCCGCAGATACGCAGTATTTT.

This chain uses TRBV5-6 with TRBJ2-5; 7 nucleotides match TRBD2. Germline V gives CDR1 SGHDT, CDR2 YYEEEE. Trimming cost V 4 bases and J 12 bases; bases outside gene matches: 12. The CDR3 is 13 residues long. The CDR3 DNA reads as TGTGCCAGCAGCGGGGGGGACGGACCCCCGAAGTACTTC. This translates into CASSGGDGPPKYF.

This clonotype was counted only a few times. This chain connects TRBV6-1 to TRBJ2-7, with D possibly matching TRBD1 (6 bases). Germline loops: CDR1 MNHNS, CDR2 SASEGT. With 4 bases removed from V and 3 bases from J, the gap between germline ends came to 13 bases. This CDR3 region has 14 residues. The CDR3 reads CASSATGTIYEQYF. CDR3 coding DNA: TGTGCCAGCAGTGCTACCGGGACAATCTACGAGCAGTACTTC.

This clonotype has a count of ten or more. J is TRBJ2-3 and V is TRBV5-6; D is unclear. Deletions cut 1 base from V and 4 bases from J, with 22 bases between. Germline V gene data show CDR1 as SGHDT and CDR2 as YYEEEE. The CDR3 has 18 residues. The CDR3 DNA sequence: TGTGCCAGCAGCTTGCAAATCCGCCCCCCTAACGTGGCAGATACGCAGTATTTT. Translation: CASSLQIRPPNVADTQYF.

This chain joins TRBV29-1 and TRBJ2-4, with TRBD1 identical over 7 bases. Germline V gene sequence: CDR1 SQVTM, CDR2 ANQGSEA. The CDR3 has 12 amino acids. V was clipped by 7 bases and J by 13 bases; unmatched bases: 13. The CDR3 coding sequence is TGCAGCGCCACACAGGGGTTAAGGGAGCAGTACTTC. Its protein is CSATQGLREQYF.

The chain's CDR3 is CASSLVRELAKNIQYF. In DNA, the CDR3 is TGTGCCAGCAGCTTAGTCAGGGAACTAGCCAAAAACATTCAGTACTTC. The chain recombines TRBV7-9 with TRBJ2-4; D possibly corresponds to TRBD1 (5 bases). The CDR3 runs 16 residues. Trimming removed 1 base from V and 0 bases from J, with 10 bases in between. Germline CDR1 and CDR2: SEHNR and FQNEAQ (reference sequence).

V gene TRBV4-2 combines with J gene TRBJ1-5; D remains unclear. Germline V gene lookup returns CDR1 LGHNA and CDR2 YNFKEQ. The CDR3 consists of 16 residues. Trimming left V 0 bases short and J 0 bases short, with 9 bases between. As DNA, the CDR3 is TGTGCCAGCAGCCAAGACAGCGGTTATAGCAATCAGCCCCAGCATTTT. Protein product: CASSQDSGYSNQPQHF.

The CDR3 coding sequence is TGTGCCAGCAGCCTGTGGGGAAACCGGGTCTGGAACACCGGGGAGCTGTTTTTT. Its translation is CASSLWGNRVWNTGELFF. The V and J genes are TRBV7-9 and TRBJ2-2; no clear D. The V gene lost 5 bases and the J gene lost 1 base, with 20 bases spanning the gap. Germline V lookup: CDR1 SEHNR, CDR2 FQNEAQ (reference sequence). CDR3 length: 18 amino acids. The full variable domain, its missing parts supplied by reference TRBV7-9 and TRBJ2-2, is DTGVSQNPRHKITKRGQNVTFRCDPISEHNRLYWYRQTLGQGPEFLTYFQNEAQLEKSRLLSDRFSAERPKGSFSTLEIQRTEQGDSAMYLCASSLWGNRVWNTGELFFGEGSRLTVL.

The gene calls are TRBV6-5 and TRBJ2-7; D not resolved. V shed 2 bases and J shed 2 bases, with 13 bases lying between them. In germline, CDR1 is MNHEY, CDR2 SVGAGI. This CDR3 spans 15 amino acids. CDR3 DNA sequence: TGTGCCAGCAGTTACCCGATGGGCAGCCCCTACGAGCAGTACTTC. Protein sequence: CASSYPMGSPYEQYF.

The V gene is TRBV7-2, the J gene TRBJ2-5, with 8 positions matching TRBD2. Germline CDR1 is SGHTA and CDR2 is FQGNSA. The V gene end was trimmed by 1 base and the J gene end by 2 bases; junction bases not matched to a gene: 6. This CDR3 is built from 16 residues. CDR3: CASSLGRGAQQETQYF. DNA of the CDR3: TGTGCCAGCAGCTTAGGGCGGGGGGCCCAACAAGAGACCCAGTACTTC.

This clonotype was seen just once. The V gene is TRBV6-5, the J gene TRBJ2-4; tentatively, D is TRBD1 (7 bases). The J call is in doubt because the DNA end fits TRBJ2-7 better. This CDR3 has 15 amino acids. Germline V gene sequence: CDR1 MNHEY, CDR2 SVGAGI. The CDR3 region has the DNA TGTGCCAGCAGTTTCGGGGGCCACAGGGGCAACGAGCAGTACTTC. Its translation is CASSFGGHRGNEQYF.

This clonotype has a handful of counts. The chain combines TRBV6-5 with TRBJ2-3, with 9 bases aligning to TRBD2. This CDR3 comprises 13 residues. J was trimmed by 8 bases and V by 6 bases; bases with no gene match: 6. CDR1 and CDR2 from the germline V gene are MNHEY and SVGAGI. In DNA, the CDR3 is TGTGCCAGCAGGGGGCTAGCGGGGCTTACGCAGTATTTT. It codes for CASRGLAGLTQYF.

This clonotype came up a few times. In DNA, the CDR3 is TGCAGTGCTAGAGATCATGACTCCTACGAGCAGTACTTC. It codes for CSARDHDSYEQYF. The gene calls are TRBV20-1 and TRBJ2-7; D is uncertain. Germline CDR1 DFQATT, CDR2 SNEGSKA (reference sequence). V was cut by 0 bases and J by 0 bases, with 6 bases left in between. This CDR3 region has 13 residues.

The CDR3 is CASRGGGGQYNEQFF. CDR3 sequence (DNA): TGTGCCAGCCGGGGAGGGGGCGGACAGTACAATGAGCAGTTCTTC. The rearrangement joins TRBV6-5 to TRBJ2-1, with D perhaps given as TRBD1 or TRBD2 (7 bases each). Trimming shortened V by 8 bases and J by 4 bases, and 18 bases separated the two germline ends. CDR1 and CDR2 (germline): MNHEY, SVGAGI. CDR3 length equals 15 residues.

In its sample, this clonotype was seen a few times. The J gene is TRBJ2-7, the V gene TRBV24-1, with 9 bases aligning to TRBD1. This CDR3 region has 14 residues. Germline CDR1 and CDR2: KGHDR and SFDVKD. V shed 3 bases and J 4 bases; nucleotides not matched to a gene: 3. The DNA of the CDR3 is TGTGCCACCAGTGATCCAGACAGGGGGTACGAGCAGTACTTC. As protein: CATSDPDRGYEQYF.

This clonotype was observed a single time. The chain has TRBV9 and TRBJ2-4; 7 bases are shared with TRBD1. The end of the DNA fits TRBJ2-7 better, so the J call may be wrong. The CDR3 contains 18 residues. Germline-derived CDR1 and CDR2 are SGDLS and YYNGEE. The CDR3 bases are TGTGCCAGCAGCGTAGAGGCCCAAGACAGGGCAAGCTCCTACGAGCAGTACTTC. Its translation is CASSVEAQDRASSYEQYF.

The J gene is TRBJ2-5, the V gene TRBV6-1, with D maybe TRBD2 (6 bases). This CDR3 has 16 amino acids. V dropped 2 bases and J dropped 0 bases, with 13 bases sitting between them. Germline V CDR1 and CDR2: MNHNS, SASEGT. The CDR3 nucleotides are TGTGCCAGCAGTGAATTGGTAGCGGTGTACCAAGAGACCCAGTACTTC. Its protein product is CASSELVAVYQETQYF.

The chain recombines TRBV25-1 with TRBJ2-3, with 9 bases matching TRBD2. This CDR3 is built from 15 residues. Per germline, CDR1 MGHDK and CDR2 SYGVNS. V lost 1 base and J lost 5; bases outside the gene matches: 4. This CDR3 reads CASSEWAGGKDTQYF. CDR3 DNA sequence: TGTGCCAGCAGTGAATGGGCGGGGGGGAAAGATACGCAGTATTTT.

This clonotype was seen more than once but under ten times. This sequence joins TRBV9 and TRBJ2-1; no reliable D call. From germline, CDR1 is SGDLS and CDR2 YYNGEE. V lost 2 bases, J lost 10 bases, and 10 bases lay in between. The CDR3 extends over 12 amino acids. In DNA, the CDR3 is TGTGCCAGCAGCGTTAGAGACGGGGAGCAGTTCTTC. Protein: CASSVRDGEQFF.

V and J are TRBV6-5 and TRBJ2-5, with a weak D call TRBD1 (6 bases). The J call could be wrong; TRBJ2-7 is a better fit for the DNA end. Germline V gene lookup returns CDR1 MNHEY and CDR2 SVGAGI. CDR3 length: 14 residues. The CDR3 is CASSYSGTYYEQYF. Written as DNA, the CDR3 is TGTGCCAGCAGTTACTCTGGGACATACTACGAGCAGTACTTC.

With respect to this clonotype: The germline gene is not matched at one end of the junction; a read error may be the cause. Here the CDR3 DNA reads TGCAGTGCTAGAGATCGAGTGGGAGTTTCCCCCTACAATGGGCAGTTCTTC. This translates into CSARDRVGVSPYNGQFF. The gene calls are TRBV20-1 and TRBJ2-1; tentatively, D is TRBD2 (5 bases). The CDR3 covers 17 residues. Germline-derived CDR1 and CDR2 are DFQATT and SNEGSKA (reference sequence).

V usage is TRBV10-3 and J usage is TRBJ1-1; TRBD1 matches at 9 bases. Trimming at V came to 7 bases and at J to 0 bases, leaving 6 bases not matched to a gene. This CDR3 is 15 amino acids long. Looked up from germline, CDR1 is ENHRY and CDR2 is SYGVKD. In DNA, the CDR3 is TGTGCCATCAATCAGGGACAGGGCTTGAACACTGAAGCTTTCTTT. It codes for CAINQGQGLNTEAFF.

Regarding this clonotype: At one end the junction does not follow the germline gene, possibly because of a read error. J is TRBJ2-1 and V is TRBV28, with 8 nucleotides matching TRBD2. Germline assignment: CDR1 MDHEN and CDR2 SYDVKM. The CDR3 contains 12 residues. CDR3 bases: TGCGTCGCGGGGGGCCTGTACAATGAGCAGTTCTTC. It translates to CVAGGLYNEQFF. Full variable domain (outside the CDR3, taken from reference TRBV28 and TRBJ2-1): DVKVTQSSRYLVKRTGEKVFLECVQDMDHENMFWYRQDPGLGLRLIYFSYDVKMKEKGDIPEGYSVSREKKERFSLILESASTNQTSMYLCVAGGLYNEQFFGPGTRLTVL.

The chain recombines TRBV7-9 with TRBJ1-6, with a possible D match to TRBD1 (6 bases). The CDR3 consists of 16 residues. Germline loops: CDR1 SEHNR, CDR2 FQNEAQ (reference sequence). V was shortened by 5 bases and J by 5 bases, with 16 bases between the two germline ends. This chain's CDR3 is CASSDHRALDNSPLHF. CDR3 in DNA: TGTGCCAGCAGCGACCACAGGGCCCTTGATAATTCACCCCTCCACTTT.

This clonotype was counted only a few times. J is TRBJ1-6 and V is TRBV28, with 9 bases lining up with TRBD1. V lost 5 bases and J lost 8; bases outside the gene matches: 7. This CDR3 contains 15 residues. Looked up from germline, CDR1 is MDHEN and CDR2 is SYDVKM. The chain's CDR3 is CASSPNRGRYSPLHF. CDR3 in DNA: TGTGCCAGCAGTCCGAACAGGGGGCGGTATTCACCCCTCCACTTT.

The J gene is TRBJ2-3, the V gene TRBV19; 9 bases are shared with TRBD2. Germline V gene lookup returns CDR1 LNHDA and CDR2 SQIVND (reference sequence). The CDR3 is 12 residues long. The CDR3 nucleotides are TGTAGTAGCGGGGGTAGCACAGATACGCAGTATTTT. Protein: CSSGGSTDTQYF.

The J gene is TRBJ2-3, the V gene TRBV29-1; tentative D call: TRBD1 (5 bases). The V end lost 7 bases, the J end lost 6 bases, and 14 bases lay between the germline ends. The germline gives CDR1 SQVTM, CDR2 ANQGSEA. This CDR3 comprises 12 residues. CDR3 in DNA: TGCAGCGGGGCAGGGCCCGGGGATACGCAGTATTTT. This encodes CSGAGPGDTQYF.